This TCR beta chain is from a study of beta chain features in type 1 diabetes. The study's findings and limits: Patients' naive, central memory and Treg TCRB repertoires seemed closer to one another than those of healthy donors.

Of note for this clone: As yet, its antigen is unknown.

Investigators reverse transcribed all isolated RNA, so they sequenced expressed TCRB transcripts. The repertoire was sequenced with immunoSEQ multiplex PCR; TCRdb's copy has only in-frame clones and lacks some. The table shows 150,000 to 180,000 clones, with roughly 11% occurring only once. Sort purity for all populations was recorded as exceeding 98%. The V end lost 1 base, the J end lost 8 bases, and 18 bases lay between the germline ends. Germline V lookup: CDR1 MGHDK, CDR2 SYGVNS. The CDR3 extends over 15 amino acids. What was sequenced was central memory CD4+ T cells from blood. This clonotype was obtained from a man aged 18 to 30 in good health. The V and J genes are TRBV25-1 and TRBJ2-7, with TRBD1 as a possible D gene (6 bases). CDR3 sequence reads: CASSELDSVYSQQYF. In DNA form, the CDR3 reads TGTGCCAGCAGTGAATTGGACAGCGTTTATTCACAGCAGTACTTC.